Listed below are T cell receptor beta chains from one sample, sequenced in a study of blood T cells in healthy people across ages. TCRdb independently ran MiXCR on the 5' RACE reads; one entry per CDR3 protein. The sample records roughly 1,700,000 distinct CDR3 sequences, 28% being singletons. Input material: blood. The receptors here all came from a woman aged 25 to 39 in good health. Both conserved end residues are part of each CDR3.

v_gene: TRBV7-2; CDR3aa: CASSLGWGLAGGSLRPDTQYF
v_gene: TRBV13; CDR3aa: CASSTQLAGGIYNEQFF
v_gene: TRBV7-3; CDR3aa: CAGALGVGDYEQYF
v_gene: TRBV6-6; CDR3aa: CASSYSMQGRNEDTQYF
v_gene: TRBV24-1; CDR3aa: CATREPQLQETQYF
v_gene: TRBV5-1; CDR3aa: CASKGTGDNEQFF
v_gene: TRBV18; CDR3aa: CASSPAGTTQETQYF
v_gene: TRBV20-1; CDR3aa: CSARDFAGTSYGYTF
v_gene: TRBV12-3/TRBV12-4; CDR3aa: CASRPAGGSYNEQFF
v_gene: TRBV5-1; CDR3aa: CASSRTGTGNQPQHF
v_gene: TRBV29-1; CDR3aa: CSVEERGSYGYTF
v_gene: TRBV20-1; CDR3aa: CSARPGLASETQYF
v_gene: TRBV5-1; CDR3aa: CASSFPSAGGEQYF
v_gene: TRBV20-1; CDR3aa: CSARQGLGGYTF
v_gene: TRBV7-8; CDR3aa: CASSLGTQGTGELFF
v_gene: TRBV28; CDR3aa: CASSLRGASYNEQYF
v_gene: TRBV12-3/TRBV12-4; CDR3aa: CASSQIRDRGNQPQHF
v_gene: TRBV12-3/TRBV12-4; CDR3aa: CASSLGQIYGYTF
v_gene: TRBV5-4; CDR3aa: CASSTDRAAYGYTF
v_gene: TRBV9; CDR3aa: CASSAPQGNEQFF
v_gene: TRBV10-3; CDR3aa: CAIRQGASGKLFF
v_gene: TRBV29-1; CDR3aa: CSVRTVPGNEQFF
v_gene: TRBV6-2/TRBV6-3; CDR3aa: CASSSSGRQYYNEQFF
v_gene: TRBV7-2; CDR3aa: CASGSRTSEQYF
v_gene: TRBV28; CDR3aa: CASSGLAGLSYEQYF
v_gene: TRBV6-2/TRBV6-3; CDR3aa: CASSSATGPYEQYF
v_gene: TRBV2; CDR3aa: CASNGGDNSPLHF
v_gene: TRBV21-1; CDR3aa: CACSKSLAVYTDTQYF
v_gene: TRBV28; CDR3aa: CASSFYGGGLTYNEQFF